A selection of T cell receptor beta chains follows, all from one sample in a study of identical twins. TCRdb reanalysed the 5' RACE reads using MiXCR and keeps one entry per CDR3 protein. The sample carries about 890,000 distinct CDR3 sequences, approximately 13% recorded once. These data are also associated with another study on yellow fever vaccine responses in identical twins.

The specimen sequenced was PBMCs. The receptors originated from a woman younger than 30 in good health. CDR3s include the opening cysteine and the closing phenylalanine or tryptophan. D genes are given only for firm matches. Expanded clones get a size class; other rows say once, few or many, or leave the size out.

TRBJ2-3,-,many,TRBV20-1,CSVRDRGPRGTDTQYF,TGCAGTGTTAGAGATCGCGGCCCTAGGGGCACAGATACGCAGTATTTT
TRBJ2-1,-,few,TRBV24-1,CATSDPPGHNEQFF,TGTGCCACCAGTGATCCGCCAGGACACAATGAGCAGTTCTTC
TRBJ1-1,TRBD1,few,TRBV6-1,CASRSRDRGLGNTEAFF,TGTGCCAGCAGGTCCCGGGACAGGGGTTTAGGGAACACTGAAGCTTTCTTT
TRBJ2-2,-,-,TRBV4-2,CASSQAGAGMDTGELFF,TGTGCCAGCAGCCAAGCAGGAGCGGGTATGGACACCGGGGAGCTGTTTTTT
TRBJ2-2,-,-,TRBV10-3,CAISGPTGELFF,TGTGCCATCAGTGGACCCACCGGGGAGCTGTTTTTT
TRBJ1-1,-,many,TRBV7-9,CASSPTQNTEAFF,TGTGCCAGCAGCCCGACACAGAACACTGAAGCTTTCTTT
TRBJ2-2,-,few,TRBV4-2,CASSQVQGGNTGELFF,TGTGCCAGCAGCCAAGTTCAGGGGGGGAACACCGGGGAGCTGTTTTTT
TRBJ2-1,-,once,TRBV27,CASSLYTGKYNEQFF,TGTGCCAGCAGTTTATACACGGGGAAATACAATGAGCAGTTCTTC
TRBJ1-2,-,-,TRBV10-3,CAISESPGNGYTF,TGTGCCATCAGTGAAAGTCCAGGCAATGGCTACACCTTC
TRBJ2-3,-,few,TRBV12-3/TRBV12-4,CASSFNPRGASFSDTQYF,TGTGCCAGCAGTTTCAACCCCCGGGGAGCCAGTTTTAGTGATACGCAGTATTTT
TRBJ2-1,TRBD1,many,TRBV7-9,CASTPGQGPLGEQFF,TGTGCCAGCACCCCGGGACAGGGACCGTTGGGTGAGCAGTTCTTC
TRBJ1-1,-,-,TRBV20-1,CSADPLQGMNTEAFF,TGCAGTGCTGACCCGCTACAGGGCATGAACACTGAAGCTTTCTTT
TRBJ2-7,-,few,TRBV2,CASSEGVWEQYF,TGTGCCAGCAGTGAAGGGGTGTGGGAGCAGTACTTC
TRBJ2-1,-,few,TRBV20-1,CSARVWAVLINEQFF,TGCAGTGCTAGAGTCTGGGCGGTTTTAATCAATGAGCAGTTCTTC
TRBJ2-1,TRBD2,-,TRBV3-1,CASSQRLAGGPLPTPQFF,TGTGCCAGCAGCCAAAGGTTAGCGGGGGGGCCTCTCCCGACGCCGCAGTTCTTC
TRBJ2-1,TRBD1,many,TRBV5-1,CASSPAQGAGYNEQFF,TGCGCCAGCAGCCCGGCCCAGGGGGCGGGCTACAATGAGCAGTTCTTC
TRBJ1-1,-,-,TRBV19,CASSTSPTRNTEAFF,TGTGCCAGTAGTACTAGCCCCACCAGGAACACTGAAGCTTTCTTT
TRBJ2-5,-,once,TRBV18,CASSPRGSSPETQYF,TGTGCCAGCTCACCACGGGGGTCCTCTCCAGAGACCCAGTACTTC
TRBJ2-3,TRBD2,-,TRBV6-5,CASSFRTSGSAADTQYF,TGTGCCAGCAGTTTCCGAACTAGCGGGAGTGCGGCAGATACGCAGTATTTT
TRBJ1-4,-,-,TRBV10-3,CAISLERTGPEKLFF,TGTGCCATCAGTCTCGAACGGACCGGGCCCGAAAAACTGTTTTTT
TRBJ1-5,TRBD1,-,TRBV5-1,CASSPGTGGNNQPQHF,TGCGCCAGCAGCCCGGGGACAGGTGGAAACAATCAGCCCCAGCATTTT
TRBJ2-1,-,few,TRBV6-5,CASSYDSLNEQFF,TGTGCCAGCAGTTATGATAGTCTCAATGAGCAGTTCTTC
TRBJ2-5,TRBD2,few,TRBV20-1,CSANYGGRFQETQYF,TGCAGTGCTAATTATGGCGGGAGGTTCCAAGAGACCCAGTACTTC
TRBJ2-1,-,-,TRBV7-8,CASSLVTLEKHEQFF,TGTGCCAGCAGCTTAGTTACGTTGGAAAAACATGAGCAGTTCTTC
TRBJ1-1,TRBD1,few,TRBV20-1,CSARGTGFATEAFF,TGCAGTGCTAGAGGGACAGGGTTCGCCACTGAAGCTTTCTTT
TRBJ2-3,-,few,TRBV20-1,CSATNRATKERAQYF,TGCAGTGCGACGAACCGGGCGACTAAGGAGCGGGCGCAGTATTTT
TRBJ1-4,TRBD1,few,TRBV3-1,CASSHLDRGPREKLFF,TGTGCCAGCAGCCATTTGGACAGGGGGCCGCGGGAAAAACTGTTTTTT
TRBJ2-3,TRBD2,-,TRBV6-1,CASSRGRTSTDTQYF,TGTGCCAGCAGTCGCGGGAGGACTAGCACAGATACGCAGTATTTT
TRBJ1-6,-,-,TRBV2,CASSEVAPGISPLHF,TGTGCCAGCAGTGAAGTAGCCCCGGGGATATCACCCCTCCACTTT
TRBJ1-2,-,few,TRBV4-1,CASSNPGQGGGYTF,TGCGCCAGCAGCAACCCAGGCCAGGGTGGAGGCTACACCTTC
TRBJ2-1,-,-,TRBV2,CASSDFSGLQRKQFF,TGTGCCAGCAGTGATTTTAGCGGCCTACAAAGGAAGCAGTTCTTC
TRBJ2-1,-,-,TRBV21-1,CASSKAGPWELAGAPNEQFF,TGTGCCAGCAGCAAAGCGGGACCCTGGGAACTAGCGGGGGCACCCAATGAGCAGTTCTTC
TRBJ1-1,-,few,TRBV6-1,CASTRVWNTEAFF,TGTGCCAGCACAAGGGTCTGGAACACTGAAGCTTTCTTT
TRBJ2-1,-,-,TRBV3-1,CASSSGPSRRDNNEQFF,TGTGCCAGCAGCTCCGGACCAAGTAGGAGGGATAACAATGAGCAGTTCTTC
TRBJ2-1,-,many,TRBV5-1,CASSFRLITTNGEQFF,TGCGCCAGCAGCTTCCGACTAATAACAACCAACGGTGAGCAGTTCTTC
TRBJ1-6,-,few,TRBV20-1,CSARDPASSYNSPLHF,TGCAGTGCTAGAGATCCAGCAAGCTCCTATAATTCACCCCTCCACTTT
TRBJ1-1,TRBD1,many,TRBV7-9,CASSLGGQLREAFF,TGTGCCAGCAGCTTAGGGGGACAGCTCCGGGAAGCTTTCTTT
TRBJ2-3,-,few,TRBV27,CASSSPGAQDTQYF,TGTGCCAGCAGTTCCCCGGGGGCACAAGATACGCAGTATTTT
TRBJ2-3,-,many,TRBV9,CASARGSDTQYF,TGTGCCAGCGCCCGCGGGTCAGATACGCAGTATTTT
TRBJ2-7,TRBD1,-,TRBV20-1,CSAPDLLDRDYEQYF,TGCAGTGCTCCCGATTTGCTGGACAGGGACTACGAGCAGTACTTC
TRBJ2-7,TRBD2,-,TRBV5-1,CTSSSPSGRSSYEQYF,TGCACCAGCAGCTCACCTAGCGGACGGAGCTCCTACGAGCAGTACTTC
TRBJ2-2,TRBD2,many,TRBV13,CASSAVSGALITNTGELFF,TGTGCCAGCAGCGCAGTTAGCGGGGCGCTCATCACGAACACCGGGGAGCTGTTTTTT
TRBJ2-7,TRBD1,once,TRBV4-1,CASSPDRGGDEQYF,TGCGCCAGCAGCCCGGACAGGGGGGGAGACGAGCAGTACTTC
TRBJ2-5,TRBD1,few,TRBV6-5,CASSYSGTGVVETQYF,TGTGCCAGCAGTTACTCCGGGACAGGGGTTGTAGAGACCCAGTACTTC
TRBJ2-1,TRBD2,few,TRBV12-3/TRBV12-4,CASTPGGGGIYNEQFF,TGTGCCAGCACCCCCGGCGGCGGGGGGATTTACAATGAGCAGTTCTTC
TRBJ2-3,-,many,TRBV20-1,CSAMRGPDTQYF,TGCAGTGCGATGCGGGGGCCAGATACGCAGTATTTT
TRBJ2-3,TRBD2,few,TRBV6-1,CASRGGSGDTQYF,TGTGCCAGCCGCGGGGGGTCGGGAGATACGCAGTATTTT